This is a list of T cell receptor beta chains from one sample in a study of technical replicates of blood from a handful of donors. The repertoire was sequenced with immunoSEQ multiplex PCR; TCRdb's copy has only in-frame clones and lacks some. The sample contains about 75,000 clones, nearly 98% of which appear only once. Sequenced: T cells isolated from PBMCs. The receptors derive from a human donor in good health. The CDR3 runs from the conserved cysteine through the conserved F or W. D genes are given only for firm matches. Clone size is not always given. Where it is, it says once, few, many or a class for expanded clones.

V: TRBV28; J: TRBJ1-4; size: .; D: .; CDR3: CALGVVSEKLFF; DNA: TGTGCTTTAGGGGTCGTAAGTGAAAAACTGTTTTTT
V: TRBV11-1; J: TRBJ2-2; size: .; D: .; CDR3: CASAEFTNTGELFF; DNA: TGTGCCAGCGCGGAGTTCACGAACACCGGGGAGCTGTTTTTT
V: TRBV7-2; J: TRBJ2-5; size: .; D: TRBD2; CDR3: CASSSSGTSQETQYF; DNA: TGTGCCAGCAGCTCTAGCGGGACCTCCCAAGAGACCCAGTACTTC
V: TRBV29-1; J: TRBJ1-5; size: .; D: .; CDR3: CSVRQGREQPQHF; DNA: TGCAGCGTGCGCCAGGGTAGAGAACAGCCCCAGCATTTT
V: TRBV18; J: TRBJ2-1; size: .; D: .; CDR3: CASSPSGVHDEQFF; DNA: TGTGCCAGCTCACCTTCAGGGGTCCATGATGAGCAGTTCTTC
V: TRBV10-3; J: TRBJ2-3; size: .; D: TRBD2; CDR3: CAISGPLAGRTDTQYF; DNA: TGTGCCATCAGTGGACCACTAGCGGGGCGCACAGATACGCAGTATTTT
V: TRBV9; J: TRBJ2-7; size: .; D: .; CDR3: CASSVGLTIYEQYF; DNA: TGTGCCAGCAGCGTAGGACTCACTATATACGAGCAGTACTTC
V: TRBV6-4; J: TRBJ2-2; size: once; D: TRBD2; CDR3: CASASGANTGELFF; DNA: TGTGCCAGCGCTAGCGGCGCGAACACCGGGGAGCTGTTTTTT
V: TRBV9; J: TRBJ2-1; size: .; D: TRBD2; CDR3: CASSLSGRDGNEQFF; DNA: TGTGCCAGCAGCCTAAGCGGGAGAGACGGCAATGAGCAGTTCTTC
V: TRBV5-1; J: TRBJ2-1; size: .; D: TRBD1; CDR3: CASNTGTAPNNEQFF; DNA: TGCGCCAGCAACACCGGGACAGCCCCCAACAATGAGCAGTTCTTC
V: TRBV7-7; J: TRBJ2-5; size: .; D: .; CDR3: CASSLAGVEGQETQYF; DNA: TGTGCCAGCAGCTTAGCCGGGGTGGAAGGCCAAGAGACCCAGTACTTC
V: TRBV11-3; J: TRBJ2-3; size: .; D: .; CDR3: CASSFSRDGRDTQYF; DNA: TGTGCCAGCAGCTTTAGTCGGGATGGACGAGATACGCAGTATTTT
V: TRBV10-3; J: TRBJ2-3; size: .; D: .; CDR3: CAISESGSTGLTDTQYF; DNA: TGTGCCATCAGTGAGTCGGGCTCGACAGGACTCACAGATACGCAGTATTTT
V: TRBV11-3; J: TRBJ2-7; size: .; D: .; CDR3: CASSFTAYEQYF; DNA: TGTGCCAGCAGCTTTACAGCCTACGAGCAGTACTTC
V: TRBV6-1; J: TRBJ2-5; size: .; D: TRBD2; CDR3: CASRLLAGGGETQYF; DNA: TGTGCCAGCAGGCTTCTAGCGGGAGGGGGCGAGACCCAGTACTTC
V: TRBV6-5; J: TRBJ2-1; size: .; D: TRBD2; CDR3: CASSGTSVYNEQFF; DNA: TGTGCCAGCAGCGGGACTAGCGTATACAATGAGCAGTTCTTC
V: TRBV6-6; J: TRBJ2-5; size: .; D: .; CDR3: CASTTGGGETQYF; DNA: TGTGCCAGCACCACCGGAGGAGGAGAGACCCAGTACTTC
V: TRBV6-5; J: TRBJ2-5; size: .; D: TRBD1; CDR3: CASSYGTGSETQYF; DNA: TGTGCCAGCAGTTATGGGACAGGGAGCGAGACCCAGTACTTC
V: TRBV7-9; J: TRBJ1-3; size: .; D: TRBD1; CDR3: CASSRDRVSGNTIYF; DNA: TGTGCCAGCAGCCGGGACAGGGTCTCTGGAAACACCATATATTTT
V: TRBV4-1; J: TRBJ2-3; size: .; D: .; CDR3: CASSQRLDQRDTQYF; DNA: TGCGCCAGCAGCCAACGACTAGATCAACGGGATACGCAGTATTTT
V: TRBV10-1; J: TRBJ1-4; size: .; D: TRBD1; CDR3: CASSEFSTGVGKLFF; DNA: TGCGCCAGCAGTGAGTTTTCGACAGGGGTAGGAAAACTGTTTTTT
V: TRBV6-5; J: TRBJ2-1; size: .; D: TRBD2; CDR3: CASSLTSGPYNEQFF; DNA: TGTGCCAGCAGTTTGACTAGCGGCCCATACAATGAGCAGTTCTTC
V: TRBV6-9; J: TRBJ1-1; size: .; D: .; CDR3: CASRFPGCRNTEAFF; DNA: TGTGCCAGCAGGTTCCCCGGGTGCAGGAACACTGAAGCTTTCTTT
V: TRBV7-8; J: TRBJ2-1; size: .; D: TRBD2; CDR3: CASSFLAGGAYNEQFF; DNA: TGTGCCAGCAGCTTTCTAGCGGGAGGGGCCTACAATGAGCAGTTCTTC
V: TRBV21-1; J: TRBJ1-5; size: .; D: .; CDR3: CASSKEVSKTQHF; DNA: TGTGCCAGCAGCAAAGAAGTAAGCAAGACCCAGCATTTT
V: TRBV11-3; J: TRBJ2-7; size: .; D: .; CDR3: CASSLVSSTGEQYF; DNA: TGTGCCAGCAGCTTAGTCTCGTCTACGGGGGAGCAGTACTTC
V: TRBV20-1; J: TRBJ2-2; size: .; D: .; CDR3: CSARNSGELFF; DNA: TGCAGTGCTAGGAACAGCGGGGAGCTGTTTTTT
V: TRBV13; J: TRBJ2-7; size: .; D: .; CDR3: CASSSEQTGTLDYEQYF; DNA: TGTGCCAGCAGCTCGGAGCAGACCGGGACATTAGACTACGAGCAGTACTTC
V: TRBV2; J: TRBJ1-1; size: once; D: .; CDR3: CASRPLGVGTQNTEAFF; DNA: TGTGCCAGCAGACCCCTCGGGGTGGGGACACAGAACACTGAAGCTTTCTTT
V: TRBV6-5; J: TRBJ2-2; size: .; D: .; CDR3: CASSYSGDAGELFF; DNA: TGTGCCAGCAGTTACTCAGGGGATGCCGGGGAGCTGTTTTTT
V: TRBV12-5; J: TRBJ1-1; size: .; D: TRBD1; CDR3: CASGTRQGGVNTEAFF; DNA: TGTGCTAGTGGTACTAGACAGGGTGGTGTGAACACTGAAGCTTTCTTT
V: TRBV21-1; J: TRBJ1-2; size: .; D: .; CDR3: CASSKQNGGGGYTF; DNA: TGTGCCAGCAGCAAACAAAACGGTGGAGGGGGCTACACCTTC
V: TRBV2; J: TRBJ2-1; size: .; D: TRBD2; CDR3: CASSASGGYNEQFF; DNA: TGTGCCAGCAGCGCTAGCGGAGGTTACAATGAGCAGTTCTTC
V: TRBV11-3; J: TRBJ2-3; size: .; D: TRBD2; CDR3: CASSLEGLAGKTDTQYF; DNA: TGTGCCAGCAGCTTAGAGGGACTAGCGGGAAAGACAGATACGCAGTATTTT
V: TRBV5-5; J: TRBJ2-2; size: .; D: .; CDR3: CASSSEGQLDRELFF; DNA: TGTGCCAGCAGCTCGGAAGGACAGTTAGACCGGGAGCTGTTTTTT
V: TRBV2; J: TRBJ1-1; size: .; D: .; CDR3: CASSPDMYTEAFF; DNA: TGTGCCAGCAGTCCTGACATGTACACTGAAGCTTTCTTT
V: TRBV7-9; J: TRBJ1-4; size: .; D: .; CDR3: CASSPRVRATNEKLFF; DNA: TGTGCCAGCTCCCCCCGAGTCAGGGCGACTAATGAAAAACTGTTTTTT
V: TRBV7-2; J: TRBJ2-1; size: .; D: TRBD2; CDR3: CASSPLAGIPSNEQFF; DNA: TGTGCCAGCAGCCCGTTAGCGGGAATCCCTTCCAATGAGCAGTTCTTC
V: TRBV2; J: TRBJ1-1; size: .; D: .; CDR3: CASSSGAEAFF; DNA: TGTGCCAGCAGTTCAGGGGCTGAAGCTTTCTTT
V: TRBV4-3; J: TRBJ1-2; size: .; D: .; CDR3: CASSQVWRGAGHGYTF; DNA: TGCGCCAGCAGCCAAGTCTGGCGGGGGGCAGGTCATGGCTACACCTTC
V: TRBV6-6; J: TRBJ1-1; size: .; D: TRBD1; CDR3: CASWQGAWDTEAFF; DNA: TGTGCCAGCTGGCAGGGGGCATGGGACACTGAAGCTTTCTTT
V: TRBV27; J: TRBJ1-5; size: .; D: .; CDR3: CASSSSGGAHQPQHF; DNA: TGTGCCAGCAGTTCCTCGGGGGGAGCGCATCAGCCCCAGCATTTT
V: TRBV6-1; J: TRBJ1-1; size: .; D: .; CDR3: CASSELGGNTEAFF; DNA: TGTGCCAGCAGTGAACTCGGCGGGAACACTGAAGCTTTCTTT
V: TRBV4-1; J: TRBJ2-4; size: .; D: TRBD1; CDR3: CASSDRDKDLTKNIQYF; DNA: TGCGCCAGCTCGGACAGGGATAAGGACCTGACCAAAAACATTCAGTACTTC
V: TRBV14; J: TRBJ2-2; size: .; D: .; CDR3: CASSQVQPNTGELFF; DNA: TGTGCCAGCAGCCAAGTACAGCCGAACACCGGGGAGCTGTTTTTT
V: TRBV4-1; J: TRBJ1-1; size: .; D: TRBD1; CDR3: CASSHTRDRAFTEAFF; DNA: TGCGCCAGCAGCCATACCAGGGACAGGGCTTTCACTGAAGCTTTCTTT
V: TRBV7-9; J: TRBJ2-7; size: once; D: TRBD1; CDR3: CASSLSPPGQIAYEQYF; DNA: TGTGCCAGCAGTTTATCCCCCCCGGGACAGATCGCCTACGAGCAGTACTTC
V: TRBV5-1; J: TRBJ2-3; size: .; D: TRBD2; CDR3: CASRWRRETDTQYF; DNA: TGCGCCAGCAGATGGCGGCGGGAGACAGATACGCAGTATTTT
V: TRBV27; J: TRBJ1-4; size: .; D: TRBD1; CDR3: CASSYSQGEIHEKLFF; DNA: TGTGCCAGCAGTTACTCACAGGGGGAAATACATGAAAAACTGTTTTTT
V: TRBV29-1; J: TRBJ2-2; size: .; D: .; CDR3: CSVELLTKNTGELFF; DNA: TGCAGCGTTGAGCTCCTTACAAAGAACACCGGGGAGCTGTTTTTT
V: TRBV6-1; J: TRBJ1-1; size: few; D: TRBD1; CDR3: CASSVQTGAITEAFF; DNA: TGTGCCAGCAGTGTACAGACAGGGGCGATCACTGAAGCTTTCTTT
V: TRBV29-1; J: TRBJ2-2; size: .; D: .; CDR3: CSVVIGANTGELFF; DNA: TGCAGCGTTGTGATCGGGGCGAACACCGGGGAGCTGTTTTTT
V: TRBV7-9; J: TRBJ2-7; size: .; D: TRBD1; CDR3: CASSPPGTGMNEQYF; DNA: TGTGCCAGCAGCCCGCCGGGGACAGGGATGAACGAGCAGTACTTC
V: TRBV7-2; J: TRBJ1-2; size: once; D: .; CDR3: CASSYPGNYGYTF; DNA: TGTGCCAGCAGTTATCCGGGGAACTATGGCTACACCTTC
V: TRBV6-6; J: TRBJ1-5; size: .; D: TRBD1; CDR3: CASREQGEGNQPQHF; DNA: TGTGCCAGCAGAGAACAGGGGGAAGGCAATCAGCCCCAGCATTTT